Presented here are 11 T cell receptor beta chains from one specimen sequenced in a study of Ad26.COV2.S vaccination and SARS-CoV-2 variants. Treatment meaning: approximately 18 received Ad26.COV2.S at low or high dose, single or two shots; about 5 received placebo; per-sample allocation not given. Samples analyzed were those drawn on day 63 after the first vaccine or placebo injection. This table comes from immunoSEQ multiplex PCR, and its TCRdb copy is limited to in-frame clones, with some not included. Altogether 400,000 to 450,000 clones are present, around 90% being singletons, with the ten largest covering more than 10%. This sample comprised peripheral blood, obtained in a trial of Ad26.COV2.S vaccine versus placebo. Source of these receptors: a person aged 18-60 years who received the Ad26.COV2.S COVID-19 vaccine or a placebo.

The rearrangement links TRBV6-5 to TRBJ2-7; 7 bases align to TRBD1. V lost 7 bases and J lost 6; bases outside the gene matches: 12. Germline V gene lookup returns CDR1 MNHEY and CDR2 SVGAGI. The CDR3 has 14 amino acids. CDR3 amino acids: CASKRTGSRFEQYF. The CDR3 coding sequence is TGTGCCAGCAAAAGGACAGGATCTCGTTTCGAGCAGTACTTC.

V gene TRBV7-2 combines with J gene TRBJ2-2; D uncertain. V was shortened by 2 bases and J by 6 bases, with 10 bases between the two germline ends. Germline V gives CDR1 SGHTA, CDR2 FQGNSA. The CDR3 loop spans 14 amino acids. The CDR3 reads CASSLRRSAGELFF. The CDR3 coding sequence is TGTGCCAGCAGCTTAAGGCGATCCGCCGGGGAGCTGTTTTTT.

The V gene is TRBV19, the J gene TRBJ1-2; the D gene is possibly TRBD1 (6 bases). CDR3 length: 14 residues. Germline loops: CDR1 LNHDA, CDR2 SQIVND (reference sequence). The V and J ends lost 8 bases and 3 bases respectively, with 16 bases between them. In DNA, the CDR3 is TGTGCCAGTGCCCAAAACAGGGTGGACTATGGCTACACCTTC. Its translation is CASAQNRVDYGYTF.

J is TRBJ2-3 and V is TRBV30; D is uncertain. Germline V gene data show CDR1 as GTSNPN and CDR2 as SVGIG (reference sequence). The CDR3 is 13 residues long. Trimming left V 1 base short and J 6 bases short, with 11 bases between. The CDR3 loop is CAWSDGLGDTQYF. The CDR3 nucleotides read TGTGCCTGGAGTGACGGGCTAGGGGATACGCAGTATTTT.

The chain combines TRBV28 with TRBJ2-3, with D perhaps TRBD2 (6 bases). CDR3 length equals 13 residues. Per the germline V gene, CDR1 is MDHEN and CDR2 is SYDVKM. V dropped 2 bases and J dropped 5 bases, with 8 bases sitting between them. The CDR3 nucleotides read TGTGCCAGCAGTTTACGTAGCGGAGATACGCAGTATTTT. It yields the protein CASSLRSGDTQYF.

The V call is TRBV4-1, the J call TRBJ2-7; D call uncertain. The CDR3 loop spans 13 amino acids. V lost 5 bases to trimming and J lost 0 bases, with 8 bases between them. Germline CDR1 reads MGHRA; CDR2 reads YSYEKL. CDR3 bases: TGCGCCAGCAGCAACGTCATCTCCTACGAGCAGTACTTC. Amino acid sequence: CASSNVISYEQYF.

The chain employs TRBV9 and TRBJ1-4, with D perhaps TRBD1 (5 bases). CDR1 is SGDLS and CDR2 is YYNGEE in the germline V gene. This CDR3 region has 14 residues. Trimming cost V 3 bases and J 3 bases, with 9 bases left between them. For the CDR3, the DNA is TGTGCCAGCAGCGCCCGGGGACCTAATGAAAAACTGTTTTTT. Amino acid sequence: CASSARGPNEKLFF.

CDR3 sequence: CASSLDGTLYNEQFF. The CDR3, as DNA: TGTGCCAGCAGCTTGGACGGGACACTTTACAATGAGCAGTTCTTC. The J gene is TRBJ2-1, the V gene TRBV5-4, with D tentatively TRBD1 (6 bases). CDR3 length: 15 amino acids. The germline V gene has CDR1 SGHNT and CDR2 YYREEE (reference sequence). The V end was cut by 0 bases, the J end by 4 bases, with 11 bases between.

CDR3 sequence: CASSRQFFTTKGELFF. The CDR3 region has the DNA TGTGCCAGCAGTCGACAGTTTTTCACTACGAAAGGGGAGCTGTTTTTT. This chain links TRBV6-6 with TRBJ2-2; D is possibly TRBD1 (5 bases). This CDR3 comprises 16 residues. The germline V gene encodes CDR1 MNHNY and CDR2 SVGAGI (reference sequence). V was shortened by 5 bases and J by 8 bases, with 21 bases between the two germline ends.

In its sample, this clone was seen a few times. J is TRBJ2-7 and V is TRBV6-5; the D call may be TRBD1 or TRBD2 (6 bases each). The CDR3 runs to 14 residues. The germline V gene encodes CDR1 MNHEY and CDR2 SVGAGI. The ends were cut back, 7 bases at V and 0 bases at J, with 13 bases in the middle. The CDR3 sequence is CASTWGAGSYEQYF. The CDR3, as DNA: TGTGCCAGCACCTGGGGGGCCGGCTCCTACGAGCAGTACTTC.

The gene calls are TRBV6-1 and TRBJ2-1; 7 bases line up with TRBD2. With 1 base clipped from V and 8 bases from J, the junction kept 2 bases outside the gene matches. The CDR3 consists of 13 residues. In germline, CDR1 is MNHNS, CDR2 SASEGT. The chain's CDR3 is CASSEVAGDEQFF. The CDR3 nucleotides read TGTGCCAGCAGTGAAGTGGCGGGGGATGAGCAGTTCTTC.